The source of this T cell receptor beta chain is a study of T cells after somatic rescue of genetic block. This clone was picked up one time. The germline CDR1 and CDR2 sequences are DFQATT and SNEGSKA (reference sequence). The CDR3 has 10 residues. The ends were cut back, 8 bases at V and 5 bases at J, with 9 bases in the middle. Repertoires were generated with immunoSEQ multiplex PCR, while TCRdb's copy carries only in-frame clones and drops some. Here the sample spans 7,500 or so clones, 70% to 90% being singletons. The sample consisted of peripheral blood mononuclear cells (PBMCs). J is TRBJ2-5 and V is TRBV20-1, with unresolved D. This TCR came from a boy between 10 and 17 years old. For the CDR3, the DNA is TGCAGTACACGCCGGGAGACCCAGTACTTC. This codes for CSTRRETQYF.